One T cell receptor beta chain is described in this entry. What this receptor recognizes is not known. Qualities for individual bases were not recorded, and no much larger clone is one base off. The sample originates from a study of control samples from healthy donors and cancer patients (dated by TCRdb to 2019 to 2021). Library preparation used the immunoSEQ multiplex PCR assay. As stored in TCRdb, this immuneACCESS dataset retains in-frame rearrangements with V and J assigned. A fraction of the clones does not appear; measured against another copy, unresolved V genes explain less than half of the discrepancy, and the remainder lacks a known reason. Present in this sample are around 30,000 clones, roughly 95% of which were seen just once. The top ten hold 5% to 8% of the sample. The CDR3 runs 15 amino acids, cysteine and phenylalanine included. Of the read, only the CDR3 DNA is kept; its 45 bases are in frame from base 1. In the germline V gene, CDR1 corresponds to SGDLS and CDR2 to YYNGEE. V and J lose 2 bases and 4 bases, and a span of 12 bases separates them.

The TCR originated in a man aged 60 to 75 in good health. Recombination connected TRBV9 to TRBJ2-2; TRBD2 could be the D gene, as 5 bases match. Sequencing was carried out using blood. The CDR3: CASSVTRGGTGELFF. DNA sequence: TGTGCCAGCAGCGTCACTAGAGGTGGCACCGGGGAGCTGTTTTTT. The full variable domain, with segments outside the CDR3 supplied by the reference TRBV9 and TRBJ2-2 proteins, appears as DSGVTQTPKHLITATGQRVTLRCSPRSGDLSVYWYQQSLDQGLQFLIQYYNGEERAKGNILERFSAQQFPDLHSELNLSSLELGDSALYFCASSVTRGGTGELFFGEGSRLTVL.